The rows below give T cell receptor beta chains drawn from one sample of a study of control samples from healthy donors and cancer patients. Produced via immunoSEQ multiplex PCR; TCRdb's table is partial and in-frame only. The repertoire consists of about 120,000 clones, with roughly 93% occurring once and the leading ten covering more than 2%. Sequencing was performed on blood. The source is a man younger than 40 in good health. Each CDR3 is given without its conserved first and last residue.

V gene: TRBV25-1; J gene: TRBJ1-1; CDR3 protein: ASSPQGLNTEAF
V gene: TRBV9; J gene: TRBJ2-1; CDR3 protein: ASSVGLVGGEQF
V gene: TRBV27; J gene: TRBJ1-1; CDR3 protein: ASSQDRGRTEAF
V gene: TRBV9; J gene: TRBJ1-1; CDR3 protein: ASSVGGLMNTEAF
V gene: TRBV6-5; J gene: TRBJ2-2; CDR3 protein: ARQGAPPYAGELF
V gene: TRBV6-5; J gene: TRBJ1-6; CDR3 protein: ASSDPGTLGAPLH
V gene: TRBV5-6; J gene: TRBJ2-2; CDR3 protein: ASRLAGQGLDGELF
V gene: TRBV7-8; J gene: TRBJ2-1; CDR3 protein: ASSPPWLEQF
V gene: TRBV7-9; J gene: TRBJ2-3; CDR3 protein: ASSSKGLLGADTQY
V gene: TRBV10-3; J gene: TRBJ1-2; CDR3 protein: ASKSDRTFRDYGYT
V gene: TRBV18; J gene: TRBJ1-1; CDR3 protein: ASSPSQDEAF
V gene: TRBV18; J gene: TRBJ1-2; CDR3 protein: ASSPPTGSLRDGYT
V gene: TRBV7-8; J gene: TRBJ2-3; CDR3 protein: ASSTRLAGFTDTQY
V gene: TRBV9; J gene: TRBJ2-3; CDR3 protein: ASSVSGVGTDTQY
V gene: TRBV18; J gene: TRBJ1-2; CDR3 protein: ASSLYLEESYT
V gene: TRBV6-5; J gene: TRBJ2-3; CDR3 protein: ASSYLEGSTDTQY
V gene: TRBV5-1; J gene: TRBJ2-3; CDR3 protein: ASSSGGYTDTQY
V gene: TRBV9; J gene: TRBJ1-5; CDR3 protein: ASSTGSGTVNQPQH
V gene: TRBV6-4; J gene: TRBJ2-5; CDR3 protein: ASSDPHIRTQY
V gene: TRBV5-5; J gene: TRBJ2-3; CDR3 protein: ASSTDRGRGDTQY
V gene: TRBV30; J gene: TRBJ1-1; CDR3 protein: AWSMDRGLMYTEAF
V gene: TRBV2; J gene: TRBJ2-4; CDR3 protein: ASSWGLELNIQY
V gene: TRBV19; J gene: TRBJ2-1; CDR3 protein: ASSITGTPFFGQF
V gene: TRBV19; J gene: TRBJ1-1; CDR3 protein: ASRRSKYINTEAF
V gene: TRBV7-9; J gene: TRBJ1-2; CDR3 protein: ASSLGPGYT
V gene: TRBV7-8; J gene: TRBJ2-3; CDR3 protein: ASSPFSVTTDTQY
V gene: TRBV9; J gene: TRBJ1-1; CDR3 protein: ASSGGEGALRNTEAF
V gene: TRBV21-1; J gene: TRBJ1-5; CDR3 protein: ASSKQGTGGQPQH
V gene: TRBV24-1; J gene: TRBJ2-2; CDR3 protein: ATSDLGQQNTGELF
V gene: TRBV2; J gene: TRBJ2-1; CDR3 protein: ASSGAGTGTYNEQF
V gene: TRBV7-9; J gene: TRBJ1-3; CDR3 protein: ASSLRQGNTIY
V gene: TRBV24-1; J gene: TRBJ2-3; CDR3 protein: ATSDPVSGGTDTQY
V gene: TRBV21-1; J gene: TRBJ1-6; CDR3 protein: ASARQESSYNSPLH
V gene: TRBV28; J gene: TRBJ1-5; CDR3 protein: AITTRGGGNQPQH
V gene: TRBV24-1; J gene: TRBJ1-2; CDR3 protein: ATSDPLSYGYT
V gene: TRBV7-9; J gene: TRBJ1-1; CDR3 protein: ASSPTGAGNTEAF
V gene: TRBV29-1; J gene: TRBJ1-5; CDR3 protein: SVGWGINQPQH
V gene: TRBV5-1; J gene: TRBJ2-2; CDR3 protein: ASSFDRLGTGELF
V gene: TRBV2; J gene: TRBJ1-2; CDR3 protein: ASEIGYGVSGYT
V gene: TRBV2; J gene: TRBJ1-5; CDR3 protein: ASSALGRGWEQPQH
V gene: TRBV4-2; J gene: TRBJ1-1; CDR3 protein: ASSLERHTEAF
V gene: TRBV3-1/TRBV3-2; J gene: TRBJ1-4; CDR3 protein: ASSQVQGREKLF
V gene: TRBV5-1; J gene: TRBJ2-6; CDR3 protein: ASSWGTGSSGANVLT
V gene: TRBV5-4; J gene: TRBJ1-2; CDR3 protein: ASSLGNDYGYT
V gene: TRBV13; J gene: TRBJ1-1; CDR3 protein: ASSSPPTGSTEAF
V gene: TRBV19; J gene: TRBJ1-5; CDR3 protein: AAHWDRGDNQPQH
V gene: TRBV5-4; J gene: TRBJ2-5; CDR3 protein: ASSPVRTEETQY
V gene: TRBV25-1; J gene: TRBJ1-2; CDR3 protein: ASSRGYGYT
V gene: TRBV27; J gene: TRBJ1-6; CDR3 protein: ASSSGTGVRRNSPLH
V gene: TRBV27; J gene: TRBJ2-1; CDR3 protein: ASRPRTGSSYNEQF
V gene: TRBV5-1; J gene: TRBJ2-5; CDR3 protein: ASSPLNFGETQY
V gene: TRBV28; J gene: TRBJ1-2; CDR3 protein: ASSAYRVRDPYYGYT
V gene: TRBV7-6; J gene: TRBJ1-3; CDR3 protein: ASSLARGTSGNTIY
V gene: TRBV2; J gene: TRBJ2-2; CDR3 protein: ASSGENTGELF
V gene: TRBV24-1; J gene: TRBJ1-1; CDR3 protein: ATSDGTLEATEAF
V gene: TRBV7-8; J gene: TRBJ1-4; CDR3 protein: ASSLSLNEKLF
V gene: TRBV19; J gene: TRBJ2-5; CDR3 protein: ASSHGQAQETQY
V gene: TRBV6-6; J gene: TRBJ2-2; CDR3 protein: ASSYSNTGELF
V gene: TRBV2; J gene: TRBJ2-5; CDR3 protein: ASTKRVAGGRGTQY
V gene: TRBV7-3; J gene: TRBJ2-7; CDR3 protein: ASSLGPGTYEQY